Presented here are 6 T cell receptor beta chains from one specimen sequenced in a study of blood T cell repertoires in COVID-19 (dated by TCRdb to 2020 to 2022). Libraries were constructed by the immunoSEQ multiplex PCR assay. Not all clones reach the TCRdb copy of this immuneACCESS table, which keeps in-frame sequences only. Checked studies attribute under half of the gap to unresolved V genes and leave the rest unexplained. In all, the sample holds around 50,000 clones, and 75% to 90% of those were seen once. Roughly 5% of the sample lies in the top ten. Sequenced input: peripheral blood. The receptors shown here come from a human donor in a cohort sampled during active COVID-19.

Only one count was recorded for this clone. The rearrangement links TRBV28 to TRBJ1-6; D ambiguous. The CDR3 consists of 14 residues. CDR1 MDHEN and CDR2 SYDVKM come from the germline V gene. Between the trimmed V and J ends, which lost 5 bases and 14 bases, there was a span of 19 bases. This CDR3 is CASSPAREYKALHF. In nucleotides, the CDR3 is TGTGCCAGCAGTCCAGCTAGGGAGTATAAGGCCCTCCACTTT.

The chain is built from TRBV19 and TRBJ2-3, with TRBD2 matching 8 bases. Germline CDR1 LNHDA, CDR2 SQIVND (reference sequence). V was clipped by 6 bases and J by 5 bases; unmatched bases: 7. CDR3 length: 14 residues. CDR3 nucleotide sequence: TGTGCCAGTAGGAGTCGGCGGGGGGAAGATACGCAGTATTTT. Translation: CASRSRRGEDTQYF.

This clone was recorded at least ten times. The V gene is TRBV10-3, the J gene TRBJ2-1; D gene unclear. CDR1 ENHRY and CDR2 SYGVKD come from the germline V gene. V lost 6 bases to trimming and J lost 6 bases, with 12 bases between them. The CDR3 covers 13 residues. CDR3 loop: CAISQDRSNEQFF. The CDR3 DNA reads TGTGCCATCAGCCAGGATCGGTCCAATGAGCAGTTCTTC.

The chain employs TRBV30 and TRBJ2-7, with 7 bases lining up with TRBD1. Germline-derived CDR1 and CDR2 are GTSNPN and SVGIG (reference sequence). The CDR3 totals 15 residues. With 2 bases clipped from V and 0 bases from J, the junction kept 7 bases outside the gene matches. The chain's CDR3 is CAWSPTGKSSYEQYF. The CDR3 DNA reads TGTGCCTGGAGTCCGACAGGGAAAAGCTCCTACGAGCAGTACTTC.

This chain connects TRBV24-1 to TRBJ2-2; 10 nucleotides line up with TRBD1. Germline loops: CDR1 KGHDR, CDR2 SFDVKD. Losses at the gene ends were 5 bases for V and 1 base for J; bases not matched to a gene: 6. This CDR3 has 17 amino acids. Here the CDR3 reads CATSAPRDRGNTGELFF. The CDR3 nucleotides read TGTGCCACCAGTGCCCCCCGGGACAGGGGGAACACCGGGGAGCTGTTTTTT.

The rearrangement links TRBV6-1 to TRBJ1-1; possible D gene TRBD1, 5 bases. In germline, CDR1 is MNHNS, CDR2 SASEGT. The CDR3 spans 16 residues. The V and J ends lost 2 bases and 3 bases respectively, with 16 bases between them. DNA for the CDR3: TGTGCCAGCAGTGAATCGGTCCTGGTCAGGGACACTGAAGCTTTCTTT. As protein: CASSESVLVRDTEAFF.